The present entry profiles one T cell receptor (beta chain) with its context. This clonotype was counted between two and nine times. No antigen is known for it. Base-call qualities are not available, and no considerably larger clone is one nucleotide away. This record belongs to a study of vaccination and CD4 T cells after COVID-19 (dated by TCRdb to between 2021 and 2024). Broadly, across the study: Convalescent patients had a positive SARS-CoV-2 result on nasal swab PCR, and of these patients, some ten had mild disease and one had severe disease. The convalescent cohort included six males and four females, with two Hispanic individuals, seven Caucasians, two Asians and one multiracial person. Each participant got two doses of either the Pfizer-BioNTech BNT162b2 vaccine (n=8) or the Moderna mRNA-1273 vaccine (n=2). Post-COVID blood samples from convalescent patients were collected a median of about 100 days after diagnosis, with a range of 35 to 161 days. Post-vaccine blood samples were obtained a median of around 74 days after the second vaccine dose, with a range of roughly 12 to 250 days. The cultures were stimulated with overlapping spike peptide pools from SARS-CoV-2 and from the common cold coronaviruses HCoV-NL63, HCoV-OC43 and HCoV-229E. As controls, cultures received a CEFX viral epitope pool (the positive control), an HIV-1 Nef peptide pool (the negative control), or no peptide at all. In nine to eleven COVID-19 convalescent patients and a few infection-naive healthy vaccine recipients, researchers compared the spike-specific CD4+ TCR repertoire from before mRNA vaccination with the repertoire from after. What the authors observed across the whole study: Of the vaccine-specific clones in convalescent patients, 304 of 307, or nearly all, reacted only to SARS-CoV-2 spike and did not cross-react with common cold coronaviruses. The median count of SARS-CoV-2-reactive clonotypes went up from 20 to 25 after infection to more than 30 after vaccination, although the change was not significant. Among convalescent patients, a median about 86% of the SARS-CoV-2-reactive clones seen after vaccination appeared only after vaccination, which suggests priming specific to the vaccine. Relatively few convalescent patients were included in the study, and early timepoints after natural infection were not analyzed.

The intended sense of this specimen's treatment or condition label: roughly 10-day PBMC culture with coronavirus spike peptide pools or control peptides (ViraFEST assay). The study used the ViraFEST assay, which expanded antigen-specific T cells with peptide pools and then identified expanded clonotypes by TCR sequencing. Positive SARS-CoV-2 PCR tests in the convalescent patients dated from March to December 2020, before Alpha, Beta and Delta variants emerged in the United States. Each well held millions of PBMCs cultured with approximately 10 ug/ml peptide pools in IMDM containing 5% human AB serum and roughly 9.3 IU/ml IL-2. Half of the culture medium was replaced with fresh IL-2-containing medium on days 3 and 7. After 9 to 10 days of culture, CD4+ T cells were isolated by negative selection using the EasySep CD4+ T cell isolation kit. Ficoll-Paque Plus gradient centrifugation was used to isolate PBMCs from whole blood, and the isolated PBMCs were then either used fresh or cryopreserved at -140C. In general, triplicate wells were set up for every culture condition.

Receptor libraries were prepared by PCR. DNA from cultured CD4+ T cells was subjected to TCR sequencing with the Oncomine TCR Beta short-read assay at the Johns Hopkins FTIC core. The QIAamp micro DNA kit was used to extract genomic DNA from the cultured CD4+ T cells. Oncomine TCR Beta libraries made from cultured CD4+ T cells were pooled using unique dual indexes and sequenced on an Illumina iSeq 100. Regarding the original processing steps: Non-productive sequences were filtered out, and CDR3s that did not start with C, did not end with F or W, or were shorter than 7 amino acids were discarded. The MANAFEST web application was used to identify antigen-specific clonotypes by comparing peptide-stimulated wells against reference wells and other culture wells. Positive clones required FDR below 0.05, an odds ratio above 5, and productive frequency above 0.1% in at least two of three replicate wells. Clonotypes that were significantly expanded in both SARS-CoV-2 spike wells and at least one common cold coronavirus spike condition were defined as cross-reactive. Using R version 3.6.1, CDR3 homology was evaluated through Levenshtein distances (stringdist) along with unrooted phylogenetic trees (ape). TCRdb handled the public reads itself, with Q25 trimming in fastp and clone calling in MiXCR, and kept productive beta chains. Every entry covers one CDR3 protein and lists the most common genes and DNA from its rows. The authors' filters were not applied to this entry. A total of about 14,000 distinct CDR3 sequences appear in this sample, more than 20% of them only once. Clones ranked in the top ten supply roughly a sixth of the sample.

V and J are truncated by 4 bases and 2 bases respectively, leaving an intervening sequence of 23 bases. The CDR3 has 18 amino acids, counting the end cysteine and phenylalanine. CDR3 DNA is the only sequence kept; it has 54 bases, read in frame from the first base. CDR1 is given as MNHEY and CDR2 as SVGAGI, both from the germline V gene. The chain is made from TRBV6-5 and TRBJ1-2, and possibly TRBD1, on 6 matching bases. Sequenced here: CD4+ T cells from blood, cultured in vitro, sampled after SARS-CoV-2 vaccination. This TCR was sampled from a human donor who had recovered from COVID-19. The sequenced DNA: TGTGCCAGCAGTTCTGACCCTGGGACAACCTGGAGAAACTATGGCTACACCTTC. Its coded protein is CASSSDPGTTWRNYGYTF.